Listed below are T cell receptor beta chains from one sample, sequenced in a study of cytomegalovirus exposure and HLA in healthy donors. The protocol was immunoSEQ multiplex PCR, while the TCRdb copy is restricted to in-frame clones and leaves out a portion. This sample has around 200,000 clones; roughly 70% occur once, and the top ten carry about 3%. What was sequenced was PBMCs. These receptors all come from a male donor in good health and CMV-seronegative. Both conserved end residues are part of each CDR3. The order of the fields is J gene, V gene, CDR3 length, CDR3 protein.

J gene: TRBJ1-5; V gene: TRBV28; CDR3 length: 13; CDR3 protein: CASTLRDSGPQHF
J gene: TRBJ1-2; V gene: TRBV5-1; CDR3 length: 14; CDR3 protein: CASTPSGGDYGYTF
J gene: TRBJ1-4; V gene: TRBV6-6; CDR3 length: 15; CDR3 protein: CASSRQGGANEKLFF
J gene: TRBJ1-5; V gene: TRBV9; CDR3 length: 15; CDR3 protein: CASSLDGRVGQPQHF
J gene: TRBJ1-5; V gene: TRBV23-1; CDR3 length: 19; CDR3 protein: CASSLVPRRPDRSNQPQHF
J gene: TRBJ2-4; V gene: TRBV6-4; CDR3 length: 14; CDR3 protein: CASKGTSSQNIQYF
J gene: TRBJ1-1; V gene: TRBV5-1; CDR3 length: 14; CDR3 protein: CASSWGPQGSEAFF
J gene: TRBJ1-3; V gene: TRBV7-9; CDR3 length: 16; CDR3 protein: CASSLGDSFSGNTIYF
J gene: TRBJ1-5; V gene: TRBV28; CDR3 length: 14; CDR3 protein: CASSLTDSNQPQHF
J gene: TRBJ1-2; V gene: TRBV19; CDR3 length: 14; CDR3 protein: CASSQGVLHYGYTF
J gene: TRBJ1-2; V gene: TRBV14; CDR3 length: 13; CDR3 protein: CASSVRDKSGYTF
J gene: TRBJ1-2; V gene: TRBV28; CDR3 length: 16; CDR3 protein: CASSPASAGKEGGYTF
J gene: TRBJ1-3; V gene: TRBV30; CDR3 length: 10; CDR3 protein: CAGGQNTIYF
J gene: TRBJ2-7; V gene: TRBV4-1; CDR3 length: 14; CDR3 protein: CASSQTGKWYEQYF
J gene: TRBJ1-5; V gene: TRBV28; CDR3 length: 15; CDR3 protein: CASRLTGQSNQPQHF
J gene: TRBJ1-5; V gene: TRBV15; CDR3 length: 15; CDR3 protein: CATSTRGGPGQPQHF
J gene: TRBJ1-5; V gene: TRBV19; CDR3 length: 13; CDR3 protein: CASTTDRGQPQHF
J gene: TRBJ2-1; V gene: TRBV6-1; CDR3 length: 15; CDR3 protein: CASSSRTGSYNEQFF
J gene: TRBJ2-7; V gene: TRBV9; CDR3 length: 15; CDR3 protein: CASSLKGDRVYEQYF
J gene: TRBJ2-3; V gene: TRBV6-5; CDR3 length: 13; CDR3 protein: CASTLLYEDTQYF
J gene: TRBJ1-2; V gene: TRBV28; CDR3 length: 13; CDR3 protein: CASTQTAFYGYTF
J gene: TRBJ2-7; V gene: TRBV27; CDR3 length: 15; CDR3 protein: CASSSGLAGGYEQYF
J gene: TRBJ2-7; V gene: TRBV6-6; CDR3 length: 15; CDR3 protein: CASRSMGAGSDEQYF
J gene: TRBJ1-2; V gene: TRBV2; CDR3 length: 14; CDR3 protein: CASSVRGAGYGYTF
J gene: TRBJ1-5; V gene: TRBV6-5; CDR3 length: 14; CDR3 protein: CASSQTDGDQPQHF
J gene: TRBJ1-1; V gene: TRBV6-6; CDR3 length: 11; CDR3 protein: CASNQGPEAFF
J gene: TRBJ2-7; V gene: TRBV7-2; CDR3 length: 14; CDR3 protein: CASGASGSSYEQYF
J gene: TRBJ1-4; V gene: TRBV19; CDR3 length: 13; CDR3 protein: CASSISTNEKLFF
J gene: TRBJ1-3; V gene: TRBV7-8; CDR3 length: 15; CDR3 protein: CASSLAVQNRNTIYF
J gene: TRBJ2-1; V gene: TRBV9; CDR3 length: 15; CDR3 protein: CASSVEASGSHEQFF
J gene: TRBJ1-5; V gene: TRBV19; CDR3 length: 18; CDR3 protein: CASSISPPGVSLNQPQHF